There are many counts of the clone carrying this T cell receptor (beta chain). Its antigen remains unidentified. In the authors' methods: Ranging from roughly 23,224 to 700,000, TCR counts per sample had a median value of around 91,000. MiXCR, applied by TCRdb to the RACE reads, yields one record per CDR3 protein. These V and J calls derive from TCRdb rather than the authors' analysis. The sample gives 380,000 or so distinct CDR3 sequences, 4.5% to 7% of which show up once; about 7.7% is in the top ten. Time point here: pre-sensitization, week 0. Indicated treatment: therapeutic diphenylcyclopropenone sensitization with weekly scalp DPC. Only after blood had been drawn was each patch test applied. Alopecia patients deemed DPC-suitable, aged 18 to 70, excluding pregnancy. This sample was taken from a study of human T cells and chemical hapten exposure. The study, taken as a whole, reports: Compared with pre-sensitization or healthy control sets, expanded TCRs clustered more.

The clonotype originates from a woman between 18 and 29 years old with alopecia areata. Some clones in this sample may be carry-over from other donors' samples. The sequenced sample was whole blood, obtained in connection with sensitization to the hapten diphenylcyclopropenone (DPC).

The CDR3 DNA reads TGTGCCAGCAGCGGCGGGACTAGCGGGGGGATCAAAGAGACCCAGTACTTC. Protein sequence: CASSGGTSGGIKETQYF. The chain couples TRBV9 to TRBJ2-5; 15 nucleotides agree with TRBD2. The V segment lost 3 bases and the J segment 3 bases; nucleotides outside the gene matches: 6. The CDR3 consists of 17 residues. The V gene's germline CDR1 is SGDLS and CDR2 YYNGEE.